This is a list of T cell receptor beta chains from one sample in a study of control samples from healthy donors and cancer patients. Assay: immunoSEQ multiplex PCR; the TCRdb copy retains only in-frame clones and omits some. The top ten hold more than 1.2% of the sample, which has 190,000 or so clones, roughly 91% seen once. The sequencing sample was made of blood. These receptors all stem from a man aged 18-30 years in good health. The CDR3 runs from the conserved cysteine through the conserved F or W. Each record gives: clone size, J gene, V gene, D gene, CDR3 protein, CDR3 DNA. The D gene is left open where the match is weak. Size is omitted from some rows. Given values are once, few, many or a class for expanded clones.

clone_size: .
j_call: TRBJ1-3
v_call: TRBV3-1/TRBV3-2
d_call: .
cdr3_aa: CASSRGNTIYF
cdr3_nt: TGTGCCAGCAGCCGAGGAAACACCATATATTTT

clone_size: .
j_call: TRBJ1-2
v_call: TRBV2
d_call: .
cdr3_aa: CASSQGSSGYTF
cdr3_nt: TGTGCCAGCAGCCAGGGATCCTCTGGCTACACCTTC

clone_size: .
j_call: TRBJ2-7
v_call: TRBV6-5
d_call: .
cdr3_aa: CASRFPDRSSYEQYF
cdr3_nt: TGTGCCAGCAGATTCCCCGACAGGAGCTCCTACGAGCAGTACTTC

clone_size: .
j_call: TRBJ2-2
v_call: TRBV4-1
d_call: .
cdr3_aa: CASSRAAGELFF
cdr3_nt: TGCGCCAGCAGCCGAGCAGCCGGGGAGCTGTTTTTT

clone_size: .
j_call: TRBJ1-5
v_call: TRBV6-5
d_call: .
cdr3_aa: CASSYVADQPQHF
cdr3_nt: TGTGCCAGCAGTTACGTAGCCGATCAGCCCCAGCATTTT

clone_size: .
j_call: TRBJ2-5
v_call: TRBV5-6
d_call: .
cdr3_aa: CASSLDQGMGLGETQYF
cdr3_nt: TGTGCCAGCAGCTTGGATCAGGGGATGGGTTTAGGGGAGACCCAGTACTTC

clone_size: .
j_call: TRBJ2-3
v_call: TRBV27
d_call: .
cdr3_aa: CASSLSKSDTQYF
cdr3_nt: TGTGCCAGCAGTTTATCGAAGTCAGATACGCAGTATTTT

clone_size: .
j_call: TRBJ2-3
v_call: TRBV6-4
d_call: TRBD2
cdr3_aa: CASPFSGSRPRHYF
cdr3_nt: TGTGCCAGTCCTTTTAGCGGGAGTCGACCACGTCATTATTTT

clone_size: once
j_call: TRBJ2-1
v_call: TRBV2
d_call: TRBD2
cdr3_aa: CASSEERGGDEQFF
cdr3_nt: TGTGCCAGCAGTGAAGAGCGGGGGGGCGATGAGCAGTTCTTC

clone_size: .
j_call: TRBJ1-6
v_call: TRBV28
d_call: TRBD1
cdr3_aa: CASSLGTVKNSPLHF
cdr3_nt: TGTGCCAGCAGTTTAGGGACAGTTAAAAATTCACCCCTCCACTTT

clone_size: .
j_call: TRBJ2-3
v_call: TRBV6-5
d_call: TRBD1
cdr3_aa: CASSYSRTGPTDTQYF
cdr3_nt: TGTGCCAGCAGTTACTCGCGGACAGGGCCCACAGATACGCAGTATTTT